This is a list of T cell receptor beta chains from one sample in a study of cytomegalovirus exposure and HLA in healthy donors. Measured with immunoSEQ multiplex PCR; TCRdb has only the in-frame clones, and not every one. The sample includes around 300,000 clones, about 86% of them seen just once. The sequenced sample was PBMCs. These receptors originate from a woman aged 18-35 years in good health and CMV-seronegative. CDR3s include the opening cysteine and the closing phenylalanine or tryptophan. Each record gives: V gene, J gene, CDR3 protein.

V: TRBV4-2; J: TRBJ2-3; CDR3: CASSEVAGGPSDTQYF
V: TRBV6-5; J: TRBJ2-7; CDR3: CASSWRKRQPSYEQYF
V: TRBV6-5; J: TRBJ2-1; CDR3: CASSYSRPYNEQFF
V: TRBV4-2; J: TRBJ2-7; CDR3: CASRSGSSNEQYF
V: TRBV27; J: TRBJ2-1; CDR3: CASIFYNEQFF
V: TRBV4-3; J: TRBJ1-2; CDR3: CASSQDHSFTSYGYTF
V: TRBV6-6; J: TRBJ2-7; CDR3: CASSRTGQVLYEQYF
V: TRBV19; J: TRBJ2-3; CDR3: CASSNRRADTQYF
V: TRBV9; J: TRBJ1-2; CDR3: CASSVDGTGGMYYGYTF
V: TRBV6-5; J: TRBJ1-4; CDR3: CASSYLGNEKLFF
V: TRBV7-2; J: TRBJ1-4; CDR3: CASSLAGTGAEKLFF
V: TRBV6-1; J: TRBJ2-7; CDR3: CASSVTSGSLAEQYF
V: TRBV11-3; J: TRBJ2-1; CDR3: CASSLGGTGGGNEQFF
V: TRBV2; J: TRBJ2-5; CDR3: CASSVTWVETQYF
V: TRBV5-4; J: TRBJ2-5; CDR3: CASTNSGGTQYF
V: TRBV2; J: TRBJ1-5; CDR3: CASSRGSNQPQHF
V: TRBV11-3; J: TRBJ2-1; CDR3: CASRRQGASYNEQFF
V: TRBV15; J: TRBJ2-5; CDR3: CATSGLGTVQETQYF
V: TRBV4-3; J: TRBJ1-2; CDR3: CASSRTDGSYGYTF
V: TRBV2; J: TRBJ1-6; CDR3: CASSEAGRTYNSPLHF